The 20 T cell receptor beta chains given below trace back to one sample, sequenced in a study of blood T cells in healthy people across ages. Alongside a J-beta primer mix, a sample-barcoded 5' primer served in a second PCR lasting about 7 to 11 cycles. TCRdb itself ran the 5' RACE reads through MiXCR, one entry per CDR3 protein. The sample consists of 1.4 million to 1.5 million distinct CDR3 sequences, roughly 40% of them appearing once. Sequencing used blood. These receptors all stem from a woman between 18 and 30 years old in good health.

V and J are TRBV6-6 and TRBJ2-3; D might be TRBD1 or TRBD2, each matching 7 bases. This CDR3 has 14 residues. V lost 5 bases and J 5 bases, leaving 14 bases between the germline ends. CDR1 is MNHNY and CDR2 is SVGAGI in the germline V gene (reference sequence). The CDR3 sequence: CASSTTGEGDTQYF. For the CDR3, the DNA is TGTGCCAGCAGTACCACAGGGGAGGGAGATACGCAGTATTTT.

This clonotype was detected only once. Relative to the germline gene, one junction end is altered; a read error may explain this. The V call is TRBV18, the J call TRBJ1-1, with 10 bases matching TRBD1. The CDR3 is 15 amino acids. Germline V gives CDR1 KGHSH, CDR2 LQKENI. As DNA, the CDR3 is TGTGCCAGCTCACTGAGACAGGGGGCGGACACTGAAACTTTCTTT. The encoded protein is CASSLRQGADTETFF. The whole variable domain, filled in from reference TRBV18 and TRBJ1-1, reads NAGVMQNPRHLVRRRGQEARLRCSPMKGHSHVYWYRQLPEEGLKFMVYLQKENIIDESGMPKERFSAEFPKEGPSILRIQQVVRGDSAAYFCASSLRQGADTETFFGQGTRLTVV.

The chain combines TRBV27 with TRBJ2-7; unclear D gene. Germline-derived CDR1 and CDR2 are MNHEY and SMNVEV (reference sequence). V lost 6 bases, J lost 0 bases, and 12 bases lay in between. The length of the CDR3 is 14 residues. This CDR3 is CASRWVPDSYEQYF. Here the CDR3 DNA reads TGTGCCAGCAGATGGGTACCCGACTCCTACGAGCAGTACTTC.

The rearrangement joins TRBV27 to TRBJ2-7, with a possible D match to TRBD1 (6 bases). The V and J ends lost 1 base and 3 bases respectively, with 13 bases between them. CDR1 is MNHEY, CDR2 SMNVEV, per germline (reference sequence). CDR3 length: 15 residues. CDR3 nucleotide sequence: TGTGCCAGCAGTTTATTTCAGGGGCTACTCTACGAGCAGTACTTC. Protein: CASSLFQGLLYEQYF.

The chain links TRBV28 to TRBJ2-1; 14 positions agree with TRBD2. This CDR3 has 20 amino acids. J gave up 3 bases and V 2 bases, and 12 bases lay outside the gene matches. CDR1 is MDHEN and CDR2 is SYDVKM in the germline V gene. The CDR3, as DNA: TGTGCCAGCAGTTTAGGCCAGGGACTAGCGGGGGCCACTAGCTACAATGAGCAGTTCTTC. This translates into CASSLGQGLAGATSYNEQFF.

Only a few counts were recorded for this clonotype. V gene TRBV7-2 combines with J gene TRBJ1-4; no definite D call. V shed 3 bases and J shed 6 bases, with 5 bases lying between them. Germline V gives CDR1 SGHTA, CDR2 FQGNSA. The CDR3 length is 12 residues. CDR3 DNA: TGTGCCAGCAGCTTTATTGATGAAAAACTGTTTTTT. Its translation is CASSFIDEKLFF.

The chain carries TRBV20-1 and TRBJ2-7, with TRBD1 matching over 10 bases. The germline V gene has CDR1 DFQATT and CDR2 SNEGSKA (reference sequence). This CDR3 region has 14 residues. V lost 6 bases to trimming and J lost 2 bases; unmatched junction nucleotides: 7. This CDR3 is CSAGRGTGAYEQYF. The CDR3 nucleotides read TGCAGTGCGGGGAGGGGGACAGGGGCCTACGAGCAGTACTTC.

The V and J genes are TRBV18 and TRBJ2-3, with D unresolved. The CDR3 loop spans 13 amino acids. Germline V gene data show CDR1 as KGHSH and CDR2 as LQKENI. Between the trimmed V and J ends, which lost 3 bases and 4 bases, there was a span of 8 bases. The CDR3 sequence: CASSPLTPDTQYF. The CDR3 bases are TGTGCCAGCTCACCCCTGACCCCAGATACGCAGTATTTT.

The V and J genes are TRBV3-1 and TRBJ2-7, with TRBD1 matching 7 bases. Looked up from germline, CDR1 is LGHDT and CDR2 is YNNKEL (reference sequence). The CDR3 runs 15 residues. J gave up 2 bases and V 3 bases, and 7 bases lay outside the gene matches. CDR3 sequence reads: CASSQQTGWTYEQYF. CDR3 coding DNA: TGTGCCAGCAGCCAGCAGACAGGGTGGACCTACGAGCAGTACTTC.

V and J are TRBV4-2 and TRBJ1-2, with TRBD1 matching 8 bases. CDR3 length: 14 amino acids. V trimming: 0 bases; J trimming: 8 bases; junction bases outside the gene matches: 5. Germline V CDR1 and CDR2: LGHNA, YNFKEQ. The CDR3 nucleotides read TGTGCCAGCAGCCAAGAGGACAGGGTCACAGGCTACACCTTC. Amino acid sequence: CASSQEDRVTGYTF.

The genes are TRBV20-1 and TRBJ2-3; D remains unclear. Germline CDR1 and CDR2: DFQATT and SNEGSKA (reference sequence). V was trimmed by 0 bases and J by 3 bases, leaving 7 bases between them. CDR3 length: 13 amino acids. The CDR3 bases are TGCAGTGCTAGAGATTTAGAGACAGATACGCAGTATTTT. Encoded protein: CSARDLETDTQYF.

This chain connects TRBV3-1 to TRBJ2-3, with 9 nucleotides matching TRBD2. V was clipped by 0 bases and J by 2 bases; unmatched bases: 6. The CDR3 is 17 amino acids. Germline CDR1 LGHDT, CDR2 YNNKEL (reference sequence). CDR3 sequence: CASSQDPSGIDTDTQYF. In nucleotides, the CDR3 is TGTGCCAGCAGCCAAGACCCTAGCGGGATTGACACAGATACGCAGTATTTT.

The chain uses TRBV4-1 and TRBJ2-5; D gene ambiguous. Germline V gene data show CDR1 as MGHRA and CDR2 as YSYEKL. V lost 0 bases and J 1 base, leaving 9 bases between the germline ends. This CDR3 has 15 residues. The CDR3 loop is CASSQDPEIQETQYF. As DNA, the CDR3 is TGCGCCAGCAGCCAAGATCCAGAGATCCAAGAGACCCAGTACTTC.

This CDR3 is CSVRDSQLTEAFF. The CDR3 nucleotides are TGCAGTGTCAGGGACAGCCAGCTCACTGAAGCTTTCTTT. This rearrangement joins TRBV20-1 to TRBJ1-1; 7 bases line up with TRBD1. Germline trimming cut 7 bases from V and 4 bases from J; bases unmatched to any gene: 9. Germline V gene data show CDR1 as DFQATT and CDR2 as SNEGSKA (reference sequence). The length of the CDR3 is 13 residues.

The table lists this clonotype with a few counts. The CDR3 loop reads CASSQDPGTGTNEKLFF. DNA of the CDR3: TGCGCCAGCAGCCAAGATCCGGGGACAGGAACTAATGAAAAACTGTTTTTT. The rearrangement uses TRBV4-1 and TRBJ1-4, with 8 bases matching TRBD1. V lost 0 bases, J lost 1 base, and 4 bases stayed unmatched. The germline V gene encodes CDR1 MGHRA and CDR2 YSYEKL. This CDR3 region has 17 residues.

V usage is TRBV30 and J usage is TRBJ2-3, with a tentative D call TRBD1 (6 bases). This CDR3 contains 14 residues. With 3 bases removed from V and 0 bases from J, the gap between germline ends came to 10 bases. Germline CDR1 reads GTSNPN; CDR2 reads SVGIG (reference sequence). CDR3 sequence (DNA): TGTGCCTGGAGACCAGGACAGAGCACAGATACGCAGTATTTT. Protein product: CAWRPGQSTDTQYF.

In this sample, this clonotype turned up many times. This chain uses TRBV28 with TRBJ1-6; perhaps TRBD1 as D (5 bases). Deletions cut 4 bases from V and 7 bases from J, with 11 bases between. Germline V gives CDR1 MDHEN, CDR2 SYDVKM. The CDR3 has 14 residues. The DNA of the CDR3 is TGTGCCAGCAGTTCAGCAGGGTACAATTCACCCCTCCACTTT. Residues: CASSSAGYNSPLHF.

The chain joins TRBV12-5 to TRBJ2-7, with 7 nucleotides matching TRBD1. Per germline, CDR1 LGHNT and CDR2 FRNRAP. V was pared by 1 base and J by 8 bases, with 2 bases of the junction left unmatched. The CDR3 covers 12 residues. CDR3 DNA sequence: TGTGCTAGTGGTTTGGGACAGGGCAAGCAGTACTTC. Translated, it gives CASGLGQGKQYF.

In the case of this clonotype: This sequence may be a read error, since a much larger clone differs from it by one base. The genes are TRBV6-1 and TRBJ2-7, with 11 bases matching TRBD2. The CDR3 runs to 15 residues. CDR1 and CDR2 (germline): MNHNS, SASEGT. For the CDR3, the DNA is TGTGCCAGCAGTAAAGCCACTAGCGGGGGCAACGAGCAGTACTTC. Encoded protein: CASSKATSGGNEQYF.

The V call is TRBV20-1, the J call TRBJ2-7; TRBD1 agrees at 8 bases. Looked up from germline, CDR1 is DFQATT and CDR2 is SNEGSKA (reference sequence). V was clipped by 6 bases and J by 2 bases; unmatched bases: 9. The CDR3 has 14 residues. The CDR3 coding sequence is TGCAGTGCCACCAGGGGGCTTAAGACCTACGAGCAGTACTTC. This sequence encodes CSATRGLKTYEQYF.